Included here is one TCR beta chain sequence, with context. These data are taken from a study of identifying expanded T cells in peripheral blood. The method was immunoSEQ multiplex PCR; TCRdb's version includes in-frame clones alone and lacks a portion of them. This table has about 110,000 clones, around 89% appearing once. The specimen was blood. This receptor was obtained from a person aged 18 to 75 in good health.

The DNA for the CDR3 is TGCGCCAGCAGCCCCCCCAGCGGGTCGGGCTCCTACAATGAGCAGTTCTTC. This translates into CASSPPSGSGSYNEQFF. J is TRBJ2-1 and V is TRBV4-1; D might be TRBD2 (6 bases). Germline V gene data show CDR1 as MGHRA and CDR2 as YSYEKL. This CDR3 has 17 amino acids. Trimming left V 4 bases short and J 0 bases short, with 16 bases between.